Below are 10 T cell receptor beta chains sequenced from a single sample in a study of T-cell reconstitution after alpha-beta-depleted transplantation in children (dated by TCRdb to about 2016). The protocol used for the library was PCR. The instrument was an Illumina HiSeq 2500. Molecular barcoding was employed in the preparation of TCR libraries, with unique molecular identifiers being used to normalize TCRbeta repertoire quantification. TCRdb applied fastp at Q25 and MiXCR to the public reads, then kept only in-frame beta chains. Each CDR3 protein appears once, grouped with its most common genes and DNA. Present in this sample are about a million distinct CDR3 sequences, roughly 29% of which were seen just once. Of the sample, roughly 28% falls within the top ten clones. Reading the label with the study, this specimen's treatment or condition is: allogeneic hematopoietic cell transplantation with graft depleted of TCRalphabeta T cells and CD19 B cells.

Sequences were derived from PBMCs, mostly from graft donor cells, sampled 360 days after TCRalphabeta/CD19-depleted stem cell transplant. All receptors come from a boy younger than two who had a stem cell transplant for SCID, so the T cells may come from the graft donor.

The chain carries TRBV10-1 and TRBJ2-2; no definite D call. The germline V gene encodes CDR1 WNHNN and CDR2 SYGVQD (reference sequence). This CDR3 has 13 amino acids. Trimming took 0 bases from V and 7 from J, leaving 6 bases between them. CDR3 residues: CASSESFGGELFF. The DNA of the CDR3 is TGCGCCAGCAGTGAGTCTTTCGGCGGGGAGCTGTTTTTT.

The CDR3 DNA reads as TGCGCCAGCAGCCCCTCCTGGACTTCAAACACTGAAGCTTTCTTT. Translated: CASSPSWTSNTEAFF. The chain joins TRBV5-1 to TRBJ1-1; D unclear. This CDR3 comprises 15 residues. Germline V lookup: CDR1 SGHRS, CDR2 YFSETQ. With 4 bases removed from V and 2 bases from J, the gap between germline ends came to 15 bases.

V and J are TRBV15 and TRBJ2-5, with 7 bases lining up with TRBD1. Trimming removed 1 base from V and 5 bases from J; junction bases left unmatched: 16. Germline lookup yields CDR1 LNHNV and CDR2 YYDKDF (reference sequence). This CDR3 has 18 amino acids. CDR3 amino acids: CATSRGIGARGSQETQYF. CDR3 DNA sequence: TGTGCCACCAGCAGAGGAATCGGAGCCAGGGGGAGCCAGGAGACCCAGTACTTC.

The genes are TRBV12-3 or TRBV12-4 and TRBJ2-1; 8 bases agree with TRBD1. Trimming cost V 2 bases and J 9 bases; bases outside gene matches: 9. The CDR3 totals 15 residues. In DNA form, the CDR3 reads TGTGCCAGCAGTTTAAGAGGGTCGACAGGGGTTGAGCAGTTCTTC. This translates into CASSLRGSTGVEQFF.

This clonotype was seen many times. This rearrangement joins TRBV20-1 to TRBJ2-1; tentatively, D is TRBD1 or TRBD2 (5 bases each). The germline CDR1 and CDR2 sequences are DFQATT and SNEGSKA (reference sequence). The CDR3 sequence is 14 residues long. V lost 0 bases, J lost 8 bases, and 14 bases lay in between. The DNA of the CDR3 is TGCAGTGCTAGAGATCAGGGTAGGACTGATGAGCAGTTCTTC. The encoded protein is CSARDQGRTDEQFF.

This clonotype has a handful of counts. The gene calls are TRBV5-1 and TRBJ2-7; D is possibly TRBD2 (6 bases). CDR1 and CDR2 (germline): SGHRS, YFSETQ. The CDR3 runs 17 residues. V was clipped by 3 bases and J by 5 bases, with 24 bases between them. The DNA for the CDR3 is TGCGCCAGCAGCTATGGGAGGACCGTCGGTGCTACCCACGAGCAGTACTTC. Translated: CASSYGRTVGATHEQYF.

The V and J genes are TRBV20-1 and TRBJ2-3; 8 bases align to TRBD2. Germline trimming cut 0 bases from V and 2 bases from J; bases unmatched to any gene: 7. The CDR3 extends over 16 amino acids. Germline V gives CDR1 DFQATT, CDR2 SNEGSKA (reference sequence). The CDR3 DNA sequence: TGCAGTGCTAGAGACTCAGCGGGGGCACCCACAGATACGCAGTATTTT. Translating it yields CSARDSAGAPTDTQYF.

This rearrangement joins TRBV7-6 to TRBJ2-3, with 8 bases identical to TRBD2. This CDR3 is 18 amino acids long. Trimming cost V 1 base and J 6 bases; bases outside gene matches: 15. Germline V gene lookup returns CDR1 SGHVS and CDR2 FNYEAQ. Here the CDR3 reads CASSLGVGGGLIFDTQYF. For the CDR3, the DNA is TGTGCCAGCAGCTTAGGAGTCGGGGGGGGCCTGATTTTTGATACGCAGTATTTT.

CDR3 nucleotide sequence: TGTGCCAGCAGCTCGAGGCTCAAGACTAGCGGGGGGATCTACAATGAGCAGTTCTTC. Protein sequence: CASSSRLKTSGGIYNEQFF. This chain links TRBV11-1 with TRBJ2-1, with 13 bases lining up with TRBD2. J lost 3 bases, V lost 4 bases, and 12 bases had no gene match. CDR1 SGHAT and CDR2 FQDESV come from the germline V gene (reference sequence). This CDR3 is built from 19 residues.

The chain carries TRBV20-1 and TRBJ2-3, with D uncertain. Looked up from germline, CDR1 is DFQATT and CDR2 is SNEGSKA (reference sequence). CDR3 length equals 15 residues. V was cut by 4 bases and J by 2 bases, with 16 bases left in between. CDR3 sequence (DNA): TGCAGTGCTATTAGCTGGCAGGATAACACAGATACGCAGTATTTT. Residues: CSAISWQDNTDTQYF.